This T cell receptor (beta chain) was found in a study of neoadjuvant nivolumab and ipilimumab in lung cancer. Profiled with immunoSEQ multiplex PCR; TCRdb holds only in-frame clones, not every one. The sample lists over 45,000 clones, around 89% seen once, with 3.7% in the top ten. Germline CDR1 reads SQVTM; CDR2 reads ANQGSEA. V lost 2 bases and J 8 bases, leaving 15 bases between the germline ends. The CDR3 is made up of 13 amino acids. The chain employs TRBV29-1 and TRBJ1-1; weak D call: TRBD1 (6 bases). This clonotype originated in an adult with non-small cell lung cancer. Some clones in this sample may be carry-over from other donors' samples. Sequences were derived from blood, sampled before neoadjuvant nivolumab, alone or with ipilimumab. The CDR3 loop is CSVETGQGAEAFF. In DNA, the CDR3 is TGCAGCGTTGAAACAGGGCAGGGAGCCGAAGCTTTCTTT.